This T cell receptor (beta chain) was recorded in a study of CD8 T cells in Susac syndrome. This CDR3 has 13 residues. In germline, CDR1 is SQVTM, CDR2 ANQGSEA. V lost 6 bases, J lost 0 bases, and 9 bases lay in between. The multiple sclerosis control cohort comprised treatment-naive individuals presenting with stable or active relapsing-remitting disease. Bulk CD8+ and CD4+ cells came from magnetic negative isolation; CD8+ TEMRA by FACS. cDNA came from about 0.5 to 1 ug RNA primed by random hexamers. The amplification used immunoSEQ multiplex PCR on TCR beta CDR3; it spanned 54 Vbeta and 13 Jbeta. Each CDR3 protein is one row after TCRdb ran MiXCR on the immunoSEQ multiplex PCR reads. The sample includes roughly 330,000 distinct CDR3 sequences, roughly nine tenths of them seen just once.

The V call is TRBV29-1, the J call TRBJ1-5; TRBD1 might be the D (5 bases). The sample was CD4+ T cells from PBMCs. The sequence was obtained from a human donor with multiple sclerosis. The CDR3 here is CSVRQSSNQPQHF. CDR3 nucleotides: TGCAGCGTGCGACAGAGTAGCAATCAGCCCCAGCATTTT.